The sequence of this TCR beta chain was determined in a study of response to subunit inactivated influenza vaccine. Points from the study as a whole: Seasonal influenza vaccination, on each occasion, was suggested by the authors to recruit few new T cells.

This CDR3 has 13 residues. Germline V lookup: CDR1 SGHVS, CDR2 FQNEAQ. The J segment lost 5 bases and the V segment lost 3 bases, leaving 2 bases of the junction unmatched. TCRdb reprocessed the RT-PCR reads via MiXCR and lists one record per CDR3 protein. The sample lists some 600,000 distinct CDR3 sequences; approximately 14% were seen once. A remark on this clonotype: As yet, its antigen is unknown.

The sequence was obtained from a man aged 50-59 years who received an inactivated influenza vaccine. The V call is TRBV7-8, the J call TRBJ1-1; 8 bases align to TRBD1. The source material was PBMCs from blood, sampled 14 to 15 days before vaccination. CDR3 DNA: TGTGCCAGCAGCTTGGGACAGGAGACTGAAGCTTTCTTT. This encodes CASSLGQETEAFF.